These 7 T cell receptor beta chains originate from one sample sequenced in a study of OX40 agonist ivuxolimab in advanced cancers. Clones were sequenced by immunoSEQ multiplex PCR, and TCRdb holds only the in-frame ones, with some missing. The table has 80,000 or so clones, around four fifths seen once; the top ten hold roughly 1.9%. The sample consisted of CD4+ or CD8+ T cells sorted from blood, taken in a trial of the OX40 agonist ivuxolimab. The source is an adult with an advanced solid tumor such as melanoma, head and neck, liver or kidney cancer.

The chain employs TRBV13 and TRBJ2-7, with TRBD1 matching over 9 bases. The CDR3 loop spans 14 amino acids. The germline V gene encodes CDR1 PRHDT and CDR2 FYEKMQ (reference sequence). Germline trimming cut 5 bases from V and 3 bases from J; bases unmatched to any gene: 5. The CDR3 loop is CASSEPGQGYEQYF. CDR3 DNA sequence: TGTGCCAGCAGCGAACCGGGACAGGGCTACGAGCAGTACTTC.

The gene calls are TRBV28 and TRBJ1-1, with D perhaps TRBD1 (5 bases). Trimming removed 2 bases from V and 5 bases from J, with 12 bases in between. CDR3 size: 14 residues. Germline V gene lookup returns CDR1 MDHEN and CDR2 SYDVKM. In DNA, the CDR3 is TGTGCCAGCAGTTTACAGGGAGGAGTGACTGAAGCTTTCTTT. It codes for CASSLQGGVTEAFF.

The chain combines TRBV6-5 with TRBJ1-2; maybe TRBD1 (5 bases). V lost 6 bases, J lost 8 bases, and 13 bases lay in between. The CDR3 is 12 residues long. Germline CDR1 and CDR2: MNHEY and SVGAGI. Here the CDR3 reads CASSPGPRGYTF. CDR3 DNA: TGTGCCAGCAGCCCGGGACCAAGGGGCTACACCTTC.

The V call is TRBV5-1, the J call TRBJ1-1, with a possible D match to TRBD1 (5 bases). Germline V gene lookup returns CDR1 SGHRS and CDR2 YFSETQ. The V and J ends lost 0 bases and 10 bases respectively, with 13 bases between them. The CDR3 loop spans 13 amino acids. The CDR3 nucleotides read TGCGCCAGCAGCTTGGCCCGGGGGAACGTAGCTTTCTTT. This gives the protein CASSLARGNVAFF.

The rearrangement links TRBV11-2 to TRBJ2-1; a weak D match, TRBD2 (6 bases). The CDR3 extends over 13 amino acids. Germline V gives CDR1 SGHAT, CDR2 FQNNGV. The V end was cut by 3 bases, the J end by 5 bases, with 8 bases between. The chain's CDR3 is CASSLGLDNEQFF. The CDR3 bases are TGTGCCAGCAGCTTGGGACTCGACAATGAGCAGTTCTTC.

CDR3 protein: CASSSWDLQGEETQYF. CDR3 coding DNA: TGTGCCAGCAGCTCCTGGGACCTTCAAGGAGAAGAGACCCAGTACTTC. V is TRBV11-2 and J is TRBJ2-5; D might be TRBD1 or TRBD2, each matching 5 bases. This CDR3 comprises 16 residues. Trimming took 4 bases from V and 3 from J, leaving 18 bases between them. Germline values: CDR1 SGHAT, CDR2 FQNNGV. Full variable domain (outside the CDR3, taken from reference TRBV11-2 and TRBJ2-5): EAGVAQSPRYKIIEKRQSVAFWCNPISGHATLYWYQQILGQGPKLLIQFQNNGVVDDSQLPKDRFSAERLKGVDSTLKIQPAKLEDSAVYLCASSSWDLQGEETQYFGPGTRLLVL.

The V and J genes are TRBV30 and TRBJ1-5; TRBD1 might be the D (5 bases). Germline V gives CDR1 GTSNPN, CDR2 SVGIG (reference sequence). V was shortened by 5 bases and J by 0 bases, with 14 bases between the two germline ends. The CDR3 is 15 residues long. The CDR3 loop is CAWAEWGVSNQPQHF. DNA of the CDR3: TGTGCCTGGGCTGAGTGGGGGGTTAGCAATCAGCCCCAGCATTTT.